This is a list of T cell receptor beta chains from one sample in a study of cytomegalovirus exposure and HLA in healthy donors. Measured with immunoSEQ multiplex PCR; TCRdb has only the in-frame clones, and not every one. The data hold around 150,000 clones, with 60% to 80% observed a single time. Material for sequencing was PBMCs. These receptor sequences come from a woman in her thirties or forties in good health and CMV-seronegative. Each CDR3 is given with its conserved first and last residue. The order of the fields is V gene, clone size, J gene, D gene, CDR3 DNA, CDR3 protein. A D gene is named only where the DNA matches it firmly. The listing skips clone size in some rows; elsewhere it reads once, few, many or a size class.

V: TRBV7-2
size: -
J: TRBJ2-7
D: -
DNA: TGTGCCAGCAGCTTATATGACGAGCAGTACTTC
CDR3: CASSLYDEQYF

V: TRBV6-5
size: -
J: TRBJ2-1
D: TRBD1
DNA: TGTGCCAGCAGTACCGGGACAGGGGAGCAGTTCTTC
CDR3: CASSTGTGEQFF

V: TRBV9
size: few
J: TRBJ2-3
D: TRBD2
DNA: TGTGCCAGCAGCGTAGACCCTCCGGGGGGGCCGACAGATACGCAGTATTTT
CDR3: CASSVDPPGGPTDTQYF

V: TRBV28
size: -
J: TRBJ2-1
D: TRBD1
DNA: TGTGCCAGCAGTCCCCTTACAGGGGTGAGTTACAATGAGCAGTTCTTC
CDR3: CASSPLTGVSYNEQFF

V: TRBV11-2
size: -
J: TRBJ1-1
D: -
DNA: TGTGCCAGCAGCTTAGATTTGGGCGGGACGGGCACTGAAGCTTTCTTT
CDR3: CASSLDLGGTGTEAFF

V: TRBV5-6
size: -
J: TRBJ2-1
D: TRBD2
DNA: TGTGCCAGCAGCCTGGGACTAGCGGGAGGGGGTGAGCAGTTCTTC
CDR3: CASSLGLAGGGEQFF

V: TRBV6-5
size: few
J: TRBJ2-3
D: TRBD2
DNA: TGTGCCAGCACTACATCCGGGGGGGATACGCAGTATTTT
CDR3: CASTTSGGDTQYF

V: TRBV5-4
size: -
J: TRBJ2-1
D: TRBD2
DNA: TGTGCCAGCAGCTTAAAGCGGGGATCAAATGAGCAGTTCTTC
CDR3: CASSLKRGSNEQFF

V: TRBV6-1
size: -
J: TRBJ1-2
D: -
DNA: TGTGCCAGCAGTGAAATGGCGGGTCGCCGACCGGATAACTATGGCTACACCTTC
CDR3: CASSEMAGRRPDNYGYTF

V: TRBV6-5
size: -
J: TRBJ2-1
D: TRBD2
DNA: TGTGCCAGCAGTTACCGCTATAGCGGGGGAGGGAATGAGCAGTTCTTC
CDR3: CASSYRYSGGGNEQFF

V: TRBV15
size: -
J: TRBJ2-7
D: -
DNA: TGTGCCACCAGCAGGTACGGGACATCCGAGCCTCGAACCTACGAGCAGTACTTC
CDR3: CATSRYGTSEPRTYEQYF

V: TRBV11-3
size: -
J: TRBJ2-1
D: -
DNA: TGTGCCAGCCTAGGGGGTTTTTCCTACAATGAGCAGTTCTTC
CDR3: CASLGGFSYNEQFF

V: TRBV11-3
size: -
J: TRBJ2-1
D: -
DNA: TGTGCCAGCAATACCGGACAGCACTACAATGAGCAGTTCTTC
CDR3: CASNTGQHYNEQFF

V: TRBV28
size: -
J: TRBJ1-1
D: TRBD1
DNA: TGTGCCAGCAGTATCACAGGGGGCACTGAAGCTTTCTTT
CDR3: CASSITGGTEAFF

V: TRBV4-3
size: -
J: TRBJ2-2
D: -
DNA: TGCGCCAGCAGCCAAGTGCCAGGGGTAACCGGGGAGCTGTTTTTT
CDR3: CASSQVPGVTGELFF

V: TRBV7-2
size: -
J: TRBJ2-1
D: -
DNA: TGTGCCAGCAGCCCGTTATACAATGAGCAGTTCTTC
CDR3: CASSPLYNEQFF

V: TRBV6-5
size: -
J: TRBJ1-1
D: TRBD1
DNA: TGTGCCAGCAGTTACTCGTTAGGACAGGTGAACACTGAAGCTTTCTTT
CDR3: CASSYSLGQVNTEAFF

V: TRBV6-5
size: -
J: TRBJ2-3
D: TRBD2
DNA: TGTGCCAGCAGTAGAGCGGGGGGCCCCGGAGATACGCAGTATTTT
CDR3: CASSRAGGPGDTQYF

V: TRBV7-8
size: -
J: TRBJ1-2
D: TRBD1
DNA: TGTGCCAGCAGCCGAGGGCAGGGGGCCGACTATGGCTACACCTTC
CDR3: CASSRGQGADYGYTF

V: TRBV4-2
size: -
J: TRBJ1-2
D: -
DNA: TGTGCCAGCAGCCAAGATCGAAGAGGAGTGAACTATGGCTACACCTTC
CDR3: CASSQDRRGVNYGYTF

V: TRBV5-8
size: -
J: TRBJ2-3
D: TRBD2
DNA: TGTGCCACGACTAGCGGTACTACTAGCACAGATACGCAGTATTTT
CDR3: CATTSGTTSTDTQYF

V: TRBV4-1
size: -
J: TRBJ2-3
D: -
DNA: TGCGCCAGCAGCCAAGTAGGGAAGGGGTCTCCACCAGATACGCAGTATTTT
CDR3: CASSQVGKGSPPDTQYF

V: TRBV28
size: -
J: TRBJ2-7
D: TRBD2
DNA: TGTGCCGTCTTTGGGGGGGAATCCTACGAGCAGTACTTC
CDR3: CAVFGGESYEQYF

V: TRBV19
size: -
J: TRBJ2-3
D: -
DNA: TGTGCCAGTACCCGCAACTCCGAGGATACGCAGTATTTT
CDR3: CASTRNSEDTQYF

V: TRBV4-2
size: -
J: TRBJ2-3
D: TRBD2
DNA: TGTGCCAGCAGCCAAGATTGGCAGCGGGAGATCGCAGATACGCAGTATTTT
CDR3: CASSQDWQREIADTQYF

V: TRBV28
size: -
J: TRBJ2-5
D: TRBD1
DNA: TGTGCCAGCAGTTTGGACAGGGGGCATGGGACCCAGTACTTC
CDR3: CASSLDRGHGTQYF

V: TRBV5-4
size: -
J: TRBJ1-6
D: -
DNA: TGTGCCAGCAGCTTAGCCCGTGGTAGTTCACCCCTCCACTTT
CDR3: CASSLARGSSPLHF

V: TRBV6-5
size: -
J: TRBJ1-6
D: -
DNA: TGTGCCAGCAGTTACTCGAATCGGGGGGGCCTCCACTTT
CDR3: CASSYSNRGGLHF

V: TRBV10-2
size: -
J: TRBJ2-5
D: TRBD1
DNA: TGCGCCAGCGGTAGCGGACAGGGGGCAGACCAGTACTTC
CDR3: CASGSGQGADQYF

V: TRBV9
size: -
J: TRBJ2-3
D: TRBD2
DNA: TGTGCCAGCAGCGTACCCAGCGGGAGGTACACAGATACGCAGTATTTT
CDR3: CASSVPSGRYTDTQYF

V: TRBV28
size: -
J: TRBJ1-4
D: -
DNA: TGTGCCAGCAGTTTTGGGGGGGGAAGGGAAAAACTGTTTTTT
CDR3: CASSFGGGREKLFF

V: TRBV20-1
size: -
J: TRBJ2-7
D: TRBD1
DNA: TGCAGTATACGGGACAGGGGAGGGGAGTACTTC
CDR3: CSIRDRGGEYF

V: TRBV10-3
size: few
J: TRBJ1-1
D: -
DNA: TGTGCCAGGGGCGCTGAAGCTTTCTTT
CDR3: CARGAEAFF